These 20 T cell receptor beta chains were sequenced from one sample in a study of human T cells and chemical hapten exposure. Time point defined: patch test 3, about 24 weeks after DPC sensitization. Regarding treatment: therapeutic diphenylcyclopropenone sensitization with weekly scalp DPC. TCRdb independently ran MiXCR on the RACE reads; one entry per CDR3 protein. This table has about 120,000 distinct CDR3 sequences, over 9% appearing once. The sequences come from whole blood, collected in connection with sensitization to the hapten diphenylcyclopropenone (DPC). The source of these receptors is a woman between 45 and 65 years old with alopecia areata. Some clones in this sample may be carry-over from other donors' samples.

This clonotype was counted between two and nine times. The genes are TRBV6-2 or TRBV6-3 and TRBJ1-5; TRBD1 might be the D (5 bases). V lost 6 bases and J lost 7, with 13 bases in between. The CDR3 is 13 residues long. Germline CDR1 MNHEY, CDR2 SVGEGT. This chain's CDR3 is CASRFRDLQPQHF. The CDR3 DNA follows: TGTGCCAGCAGGTTCCGGGACCTCCAGCCCCAGCATTTT.

The chain has TRBV24-1 and TRBJ1-5, with D hard to call. With 3 bases removed from V and 6 bases from J, the gap between germline ends came to 11 bases. In germline, CDR1 is KGHDR, CDR2 SFDVKD. The CDR3 spans 14 residues. CDR3 amino acids: CATSDAGKVQPQHF. In nucleotides, the CDR3 is TGTGCCACCAGTGATGCGGGGAAGGTTCAGCCCCAGCATTTT.

This clonotype was detected many times. The rearrangement joins TRBV7-2 to TRBJ1-1; D is unresolved. CDR1 is SGHTA, CDR2 FQGNSA, per germline. This CDR3 comprises 17 residues. The V and J ends lost 5 bases and 4 bases respectively, with 23 bases between them. The CDR3 protein is CASSAGPTAQAGTEAFF. CDR3 nucleotides: TGTGCCAGCAGCGCAGGCCCCACAGCCCAGGCGGGCACTGAAGCTTTCTTT.

This clonotype was detected ten times or more. This rearrangement joins TRBV15 to TRBJ2-3; weak D call: TRBD1 (5 bases). The CDR3 has 16 amino acids. The germline V gene has CDR1 LNHNV and CDR2 YYDKDF (reference sequence). V dropped 3 bases and J dropped 5 bases, with 18 bases sitting between them. Here the CDR3 reads CATSRKSGRGGDTQYF. CDR3 nucleotide sequence: TGTGCCACCAGCAGGAAATCCGGAAGGGGTGGAGATACGCAGTATTTT.

This clonotype has more than one count but fewer than ten. The J gene is TRBJ1-5, the V gene TRBV12-3 or TRBV12-4; TRBD1 matches 9 bases. CDR3 size: 14 residues. V lost 9 bases, J lost 3 bases, and 6 bases stayed unmatched. CDR3 region: CASRGQGVNQPQHF. CDR3 sequence (DNA): TGTGCCAGTAGGGGACAGGGAGTCAATCAGCCCCAGCATTTT.

This clonotype was seen more than once but under ten times. This chain uses TRBV6-2 or TRBV6-3 with TRBJ2-2; D is perhaps TRBD1 or TRBD2 (6 bases each). V was pared by 2 bases and J by 1 base, with 14 bases between. CDR1 is MNHEY, CDR2 SVGEGT, per germline. The CDR3 runs to 17 residues. As DNA, the CDR3 is TGTGCCAGCAGTTACCCGGAGGGGGGCTGGAACACCGGGGAGCTGTTTTTT. It specifies CASSYPEGGWNTGELFF.

The rearrangement links TRBV6-5 to TRBJ2-6, with D maybe TRBD1 (5 bases). Deletions cut 6 bases from V and 2 bases from J, with 11 bases between. CDR3 length equals 15 residues. CDR1 and CDR2 from the germline V gene are MNHEY and SVGAGI. The CDR3 region is CASSRGHPGANVLTF. In DNA form, the CDR3 reads TGTGCCAGCAGCCGAGGACACCCTGGGGCCAACGTCCTGACTTTC.

CDR3 loop: CASTWGSFETGSYEQYF. CDR3 bases: TGTGCCAGCACCTGGGGTAGTTTTGAGACGGGCTCCTACGAGCAGTACTTC. The genes are TRBV12-3 or TRBV12-4 and TRBJ2-7; D not resolved. V was trimmed by 7 bases and J by 0 bases, leaving 22 bases between them. This CDR3 spans 17 amino acids.

In this sample, this clonotype turned up a few times. J is TRBJ1-2 and V is TRBV20-1; the match to TRBD1 covers 8 bases. Germline V gives CDR1 DFQATT, CDR2 SNEGSKA (reference sequence). The CDR3 loop spans 13 amino acids. With 3 bases clipped from V and 5 bases from J, the junction kept 5 bases outside the gene matches. The CDR3 DNA sequence: TGCAGTGCTAGCCCGACAGGGGTATATGGCTACACCTTC. Translating gives CSASPTGVYGYTF.

This clonotype was seen a handful of times. The V gene is TRBV29-1, the J gene TRBJ1-1, with 8 bases matching TRBD1. The CDR3 has 13 residues. The germline gives CDR1 SQVTM, CDR2 ANQGSEA. V trimming: 7 bases; J trimming: 1 base; junction bases outside the gene matches: 5. Here the CDR3 DNA reads TGCAGCGCCGGACAGGGATCGAACACTGAAGCTTTCTTT. Encoded protein: CSAGQGSNTEAFF. Full variable domain (missing parts from reference TRBV29-1 and TRBJ1-1): SAVISQKPSRDICQRGTSLTIQCQVDSQVTMMFWYRQQPGQSLTLIATANQGSEATYESGFVIDKFPISRPNLTFSTLTVSNMSPEDSSIYLCSAGQGSNTEAFFGQGTRLTVV.

This chain connects TRBV20-1 to TRBJ2-3, with 12 bases aligning to TRBD1. In germline, CDR1 is DFQATT, CDR2 SNEGSKA (reference sequence). The V gene end was trimmed by 6 bases and the J gene end by 4 bases; junction bases not matched to a gene: 20. The CDR3 consists of 19 residues. The CDR3 bases are TGCAGTGCCGCCGACGGGACAGGGGGCTTCGGGGCAGCTGCAGATACGCAGTATTTT. Translated: CSAADGTGGFGAAADTQYF.

This clonotype came up a few times. V and J are TRBV6-2 or TRBV6-3 and TRBJ2-3, with D maybe TRBD1 (5 bases). Germline V gene sequence: CDR1 MNHEY, CDR2 SVGEGT. The V gene lost 2 bases and the J gene lost 4 bases, with 13 bases spanning the gap. The CDR3 is 15 amino acids. This chain's CDR3 is CASSYARAIPDTQYF. As DNA, the CDR3 is TGTGCCAGCAGTTACGCCAGGGCGATCCCAGATACGCAGTATTTT.

This clonotype has a count of ten or more. The chain has TRBV12-3 or TRBV12-4 and TRBJ1-2; TRBD1 matches at 9 bases. J gave up 1 base and V 4 bases, and 7 bases lay outside the gene matches. There are 16 residues in the CDR3. CDR3 loop: CASSSGTGRSNYGYTF. CDR3 nucleotides: TGTGCCAGCAGTTCCGGGACAGGGCGGAGTAACTATGGCTACACCTTC.

V gene TRBV27 combines with J gene TRBJ1-5; D is uncertain. V was cut by 6 bases and J by 0 bases, with 12 bases left in between. The CDR3 spans 15 residues. Looked up from germline, CDR1 is MNHEY and CDR2 is SMNVEV (reference sequence). DNA for the CDR3: TGTGCCAGCAGCTTCCGTGGAATTAGCAATCAGCCCCAGCATTTT. Its translation is CASSFRGISNQPQHF.

This clonotype has only a few counts. This chain links TRBV10-2 with TRBJ2-5; TRBD1 agrees at 9 bases. Per germline, CDR1 WSHSY and CDR2 SAAADI. The CDR3 is 15 amino acids. V trimming: 0 bases; J trimming: 5 bases; junction bases outside the gene matches: 4. This CDR3 reads CASSESGTGSETQYF. In DNA, the CDR3 is TGCGCCAGCAGTGAGTCCGGGACAGGGAGCGAGACCCAGTACTTC.

This clonotype showed up just a few times. J is TRBJ2-5 and V is TRBV9, with 8 bases matching TRBD2. The length of the CDR3 is 15 residues. After removal of 0 bases from V and 1 base from J, the junction contained 2 bases not matched to a gene. CDR1 SGDLS and CDR2 YYNGEE come from the germline V gene. This CDR3 is CASSVAGGPQETQYF. The CDR3 coding sequence is TGTGCCAGCAGCGTAGCGGGAGGGCCCCAAGAGACCCAGTACTTC.

The chain joins TRBV5-1 to TRBJ2-7; no clear D. The CDR3 length is 18 residues. CDR1 and CDR2 from the germline V gene are SGHRS and YFSETQ. Trimming removed 1 base from V and 1 base from J, with 21 bases in between. The CDR3 coding sequence is TGCGCCAGCAGCTTGCGGGCAGCTACCACCAAAGCGTCCTACGAGCAGTACTTC. Translating it yields CASSLRAATTKASYEQYF.

This sequence joins TRBV24-1 and TRBJ2-3; D is perhaps TRBD1 or TRBD2 (7 bases each). Germline CDR1 is KGHDR and CDR2 is SFDVKD. The CDR3 consists of 14 residues. V lost 8 bases to trimming and J lost 6 bases, with 17 bases between them. The CDR3 sequence: CATKGEGAQDTQYF. In nucleotides, the CDR3 is TGTGCCACCAAGGGGGAGGGGGCGCAGGATACGCAGTATTTT.

V is TRBV2 and J is TRBJ2-2, with 10 nucleotides matching TRBD2. V was pared by 2 bases and J by 7 bases, with 7 bases of the junction left unmatched. CDR1 and CDR2 (germline): SNHLY, FYNNEI. The CDR3 has 16 amino acids. CDR3 sequence reads: CASSEKRGGSGGELFF. DNA of the CDR3: TGTGCCAGCAGTGAAAAGCGGGGGGGCTCTGGCGGGGAGCTGTTTTTT.

The gene calls are TRBV30 and TRBJ1-1; no firm D call. Trimming left V 0 bases short and J 10 bases short, with 18 bases between. The germline CDR1 and CDR2 sequences are GTSNPN and SVGIG (reference sequence). The CDR3 totals 14 residues. CDR3 protein: CAWSVVGMGNRAFF. The CDR3 DNA follows: TGTGCCTGGAGTGTAGTGGGAATGGGCAATCGAGCTTTCTTT.